This T cell receptor (beta chain) was identified during a study of radiation and T cells in renal cell carcinoma. Sequencing used immunoSEQ multiplex PCR; TCRdb keeps in-frame clones, though not all of them. The data show tens of thousands of clones, over 75% seen once. Time point given: baseline pretreatment blood. This sample's treatment: 15 Gy SBRT to primary tumor, nephrectomy 4 weeks later. After SBRT, blood was collected at 2 and 4 weeks, plus baseline. Sample: blood, taken from a patient whose treatment included radiotherapy and nephrectomy. This receptor was obtained from a man aged 55-75 years with renal cell carcinoma.

The chain's CDR3 is CAWTREAGYNEQFF. The DNA for the CDR3 is TGTGCCTGGACTCGTGAGGCGGGGTACAATGAGCAGTTCTTC. The V gene is TRBV30, the J gene TRBJ2-1; TRBD2 might be the D (6 bases). CDR1 is GTSNPN, CDR2 SVGIG, per germline (reference sequence). CDR3 length equals 14 residues. Trimming left V 4 bases short and J 4 bases short, with 14 bases between. The variable domain in full, with the rest retrieved from reference TRBV30 and TRBJ2-1, is SQTIHQWPATLVQPVGSPLSLECTVEGTSNPNLYWYRQAAGRGLQLLFYSVGIGQISSEVPQNLSASRPQDRQFILSSKKLLLSDSGFYLCAWTREAGYNEQFFGPGTRLTVL.